A selection of T cell receptor beta chains follows, all from one sample in a study of PD-1 blockade in classical Hodgkin lymphoma. TCRdb keeps only in-frame clones here, not all; method: immunoSEQ multiplex PCR. Of about 41,000 clones listed, 85% to 90% are singletons. The sample here was peripheral blood mononuclear cells (PBMCs), taken before the second cycle of nivolumab. Source of these receptors: a human donor with classical Hodgkin lymphoma. Each CDR3 is given with its conserved first and last residue. Rows may omit the clone size; those that give it use once, few, many or a size class.

clone size | J gene | V gene | CDR3 protein
- | TRBJ1-1 | TRBV12-2 | CASRPLPLTENTEAFF
- | TRBJ1-2 | TRBV19 | CASSLGTGWGYTF
- | TRBJ1-4 | TRBV6-1 | CASSEVRGQGREKLFF
- | TRBJ2-3 | TRBV19 | CASSSGTATDTQYF
- | TRBJ2-5 | TRBV19 | CASSNLAGEETQYF
- | TRBJ2-7 | TRBV18 | CASSPTGTYEQYF
- | TRBJ1-4 | TRBV20-1 | CSAYRDEKLFF
- | TRBJ2-3 | TRBV7-2 | CASSFGGTSTDTQYF
- | TRBJ1-2 | TRBV28 | CASSILTGYGYTF
- | TRBJ2-7 | TRBV27 | CASSPRLDSYEQYF
- | TRBJ1-2 | TRBV2 | CASSTTTVNYGYTF
- | TRBJ1-6 | TRBV2 | CASFSGGNMGSSPLHF
few | TRBJ2-1 | TRBV27 | CASSYIAGGEQFF
once | TRBJ2-2 | TRBV2 | CASSSGTRTGELFF
- | TRBJ1-3 | TRBV29-1 | CSVEQGNTIYF
- | TRBJ2-3 | TRBV7-8 | CASSLLGLITDTQYF